The clone carrying this T cell receptor beta chain has at least ten counts. The CDR3 has 15 residues. Trimming left V 5 bases short and J 5 bases short, with 18 bases between. Germline V CDR1 and CDR2: SGHNT, YENEEA. Amplifying from RNA transcripts, the study obtained TCR beta CDR3 regions. HTBI primers served in a first-round RT-PCR, which a second-round multiplex PCR followed. TCRdb redid the calling of the multiplex PCR reads with MiXCR, one entry per CDR3 protein. The sample consists of some 170,000 distinct CDR3 sequences, under 45% of them appearing once. This record comes from a study of Graves' ophthalmopathy and Graves' hyperthyroidism. Study-level information: Blood was drawn at initial diagnosis, before any treatment.

Ophthalmopathic donors had moderate-to-severe activity, CAS ≥3 and NOSPECS ≥4, with disease that had lasted under 3 months. Input material: peripheral blood. This chain uses TRBV11-3 with TRBJ1-1, with D unresolved. The clonotype originates from a man aged 30 to 45 with Graves' ophthalmopathy. The CDR3 sequence is CASSPRDARNTEAFF. CDR3 coding DNA: TGTGCCAGCAGCCCCCGCGACGCCAGGAATACTGAAGCTTTCTTT.